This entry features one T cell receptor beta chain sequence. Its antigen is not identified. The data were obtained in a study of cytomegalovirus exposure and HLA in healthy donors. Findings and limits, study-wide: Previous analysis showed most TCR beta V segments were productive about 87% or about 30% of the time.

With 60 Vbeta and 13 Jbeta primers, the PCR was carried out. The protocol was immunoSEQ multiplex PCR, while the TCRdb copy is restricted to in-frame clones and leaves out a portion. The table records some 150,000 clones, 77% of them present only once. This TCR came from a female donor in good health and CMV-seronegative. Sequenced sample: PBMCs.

The CDR3 region has the DNA TGTGCCACCAGCCCTCCGGCGGGATTGGGGCCCCAGCATTTT. Its translation: CATSPPAGLGPQHF. The chain recombines TRBV15 with TRBJ1-5, with no clear D. Germline CDR1 and CDR2: LNHNV and YYDKDF (reference sequence). V gave up 5 bases and J gave up 9 bases, with 17 bases separating them. The CDR3 totals 14 residues.